Presented here are 26 T cell receptor beta chains from one specimen sequenced in a study of CD8 T cells in Susac syndrome. RNA totalling about 0.5 to 1 ug underwent reverse transcription with random hexamers. MiXCR, applied by TCRdb to the immunoSEQ multiplex PCR reads, yields one record per CDR3 protein. The sample gives 75,000 to 95,000 distinct CDR3 sequences, roughly nine tenths of which show up once; under 0.6% is in the top ten. Sequencing used CD8+ T cells from PBMCs. The source is a human donor with multiple sclerosis.

The V call is TRBV27, the J call TRBJ1-2; 8 bases are a match to TRBD1. The CDR3 covers 15 residues. Trimming cost V 2 bases and J 4 bases; bases outside gene matches: 6. Germline-derived CDR1 and CDR2 are MNHEY and SMNVEV (reference sequence). CDR3 sequence (DNA): TGTGCCAGCAGTTTAGGGGCAGGGGGCACCTATGGCTACACCTTC. This gives the protein CASSLGAGGTYGYTF.

The rearrangement links TRBV6-6 to TRBJ2-2, with D possibly being TRBD1 (5 bases). V was pared by 2 bases and J by 7 bases, with 11 bases between. The germline V gene has CDR1 MNHNY and CDR2 SVGAGI (reference sequence). The CDR3 has 14 amino acids. The DNA for the CDR3 is TGTGCCAGCAGTTACGAAGGGGCAAACGGGGAGCTGTTTTTT. This encodes CASSYEGANGELFF.

V and J are TRBV19 and TRBJ2-3, with D possibly matching TRBD1 (6 bases). Trimming took off 6 bases at V and 0 bases at J, with 13 bases between the two ends. The CDR3 sequence is 15 residues long. Germline values: CDR1 LNHDA, CDR2 SQIVND (reference sequence). CDR3 coding DNA: TGTGCCAGTAGGGGGACAAAATTTAGCACAGATACGCAGTATTTT. Protein product: CASRGTKFSTDTQYF.

This clonotype came up once. The rearrangement joins TRBV2 to TRBJ2-7; maybe TRBD1 (6 bases). Germline V gene data show CDR1 as SNHLY and CDR2 as FYNNEI. This CDR3 has 13 amino acids. The V and J ends lost 6 bases and 6 bases respectively, with 15 bases between them. As DNA, the CDR3 is TGTGCCAGCAGGGCCACAGGGAGAGGCGAGCAGTACTTC. It codes for CASRATGRGEQYF.

As DNA, the CDR3 is TGTGCCAGCAGTGAAATGGTGGAGGTAGAGACCCAGTACTTC. This sequence encodes CASSEMVEVETQYF. The chain carries TRBV6-1 and TRBJ2-5, with D possibly matching TRBD2 (5 bases). CDR1 is MNHNS and CDR2 is SASEGT in the germline V gene. V lost 2 bases, J lost 4 bases, and 11 bases lay in between. The CDR3 runs 14 residues.

The chain uses TRBV6-1 and TRBJ2-1; D is undetermined. Germline V lookup: CDR1 MNHNS, CDR2 SASEGT. The CDR3 consists of 16 residues. Trimming left V 1 base short and J 0 bases short, with 10 bases between. The CDR3 bases are TGTGCCAGCAGTGAAGGCGGCGTCTACTCCTACAATGAGCAGTTCTTC. Translated: CASSEGGVYSYNEQFF.

This chain connects TRBV7-8 to TRBJ2-5; TRBD2 is a possible D gene (7 bases). Germline CDR1 and CDR2: SGHVS and FQNEAQ. V lost 1 base and J 4 bases, leaving 16 bases between the germline ends. The CDR3 runs to 16 residues. The CDR3 nucleotides are TGTGCCAGCAGCTTAGGGGGGGCTAGCGGAACAGAGACCCAGTACTTC. It specifies CASSLGGASGTETQYF. Looking up the rest from reference TRBV7-8 and TRBJ2-5 gives the full variable domain: GAGVSQSPRYKVAKRGQDVALRCDPISGHVSLFWYQQALGQGPEFLTYFQNEAQLDKSGLPSDRFFAERPEGSVSTLKIQRTQQEDSAVYLCASSLGGASGTETQYFGPGTRLLVL.

The chain joins TRBV6-1 to TRBJ2-7; 8 positions agree with TRBD2. The CDR3 has 18 residues. Germline V CDR1 and CDR2: MNHNS, SASEGT. The V segment lost 6 bases and the J segment 3 bases; nucleotides outside the gene matches: 19. The CDR3 region has the DNA TGTGCCAGCAGCCGCGAGGAGAAGTCGAGCGGGAGAGACTACGAGCAGTACTTC. Amino acids: CASSREEKSSGRDYEQYF.

This chain links TRBV19 with TRBJ2-1, with 11 bases fitting TRBD2. V lost 8 bases, J lost 4 bases, and 13 bases stayed unmatched. Per germline, CDR1 LNHDA and CDR2 SQIVND (reference sequence). This CDR3 is 17 amino acids long. The CDR3 is CASGDRTSGRSYNEQFF. The CDR3 DNA reads as TGTGCCAGTGGTGACCGGACTAGCGGGCGTTCTTACAATGAGCAGTTCTTC.

The V call is TRBV9, the J call TRBJ1-1; D is possibly TRBD1 (5 bases). The CDR3 covers 13 residues. V dropped 4 bases and J dropped 3 bases, with 10 bases sitting between them. The germline V gene encodes CDR1 SGDLS and CDR2 YYNGEE. The CDR3 sequence: CASSIGVHTEAFF. The CDR3 DNA reads as TGTGCCAGCAGCATAGGGGTTCACACTGAAGCTTTCTTT.

The rearrangement links TRBV7-6 to TRBJ1-2, with 8 bases identical to TRBD1. The CDR3 length is 13 residues. The trim removed 5 bases at V and 8 bases at J, leaving 7 bases unmatched. Germline V gives CDR1 SGHVS, CDR2 FNYEAQ. The CDR3 DNA is TGTGCCAGCAGCACCGGGACAGGTCGAGGCTACACCTTC. This codes for CASSTGTGRGYTF.

This chain links TRBV12-3 or TRBV12-4 with TRBJ1-3; D is undetermined. The CDR3 totals 13 residues. The ends were cut back, 6 bases at V and 0 bases at J, with 6 bases in the middle. As DNA, the CDR3 is TGTGCCAGCAGCATCTACTCTGGAAACACCATATATTTT. Residues: CASSIYSGNTIYF.

This chain connects TRBV30 to TRBJ2-3, with D possibly being TRBD1 (5 bases). CDR1 GTSNPN and CDR2 SVGIG come from the germline V gene (reference sequence). Trimming took 4 bases from V and 6 from J, leaving 8 bases between them. The length of the CDR3 is 11 residues. The CDR3 here is CAWKDTDTQYF. CDR3 bases: TGTGCCTGGAAGGACACGGATACGCAGTATTTT.

This clonotype was seen a single time. A junction boundary mismatches the germline segment, possibly from a read error. The chain couples TRBV9 to TRBJ2-2; the D is unclear. CDR3 length: 11 residues. CDR1 SGDLS and CDR2 YYNGEE come from the germline V gene. The CDR3, as DNA: TGTGCCAGCGGGAACAACGGGGAGCTGTTTTTT. Translated: CASGNNGELFF. Full variable domain (outside the CDR3, taken from reference TRBV9 and TRBJ2-2): DSGVTQTPKHLITATGQRVTLRCSPRSGDLSVYWYQQSLDQGLQFLIQYYNGEERAKGNILERFSAQQFPDLHSELNLSSLELGDSALYFCASGNNGELFFGEGSRLTVL.

On this clonotype itself: The junction departs from the called germline gene at one end, perhaps through a read error. V usage is TRBV29-1 and J usage is TRBJ2-5; D gene ambiguous. Germline V gene sequence: CDR1 SQVTM, CDR2 ANQGSEA. The CDR3 loop spans 14 amino acids. CDR3 amino acids: CSVEGQEDQETQYF. In nucleotides, the CDR3 is TGCAGCGTGGAAGGGCAGGAAGATCAAGAGACCCAGTACTTC.

The gene calls are TRBV4-1 and TRBJ2-7; the D is unclear. Germline V gene lookup returns CDR1 MGHRA and CDR2 YSYEKL. Trimming pared 0 bases from V and 7 bases from J, leaving 16 bases between. The CDR3 loop spans 15 amino acids. The CDR3, as DNA: TGCGCCAGCAGCCAAGACTCACCTGGGTGGGATGAGCAGTACTTC. Its protein is CASSQDSPGWDEQYF.

V is TRBV13 and J is TRBJ2-1; D gene ambiguous. This CDR3 spans 15 amino acids. From germline, CDR1 is PRHDT and CDR2 FYEKMQ (reference sequence). V lost 6 bases to trimming and J lost 2 bases, with 14 bases between them. CDR3 DNA sequence: TGTGCCAGCAGGAGACAAAGTATGACCTACAATGAGCAGTTCTTC. Translating it yields CASRRQSMTYNEQFF. Full variable domain (missing parts from reference TRBV13 and TRBJ2-1): AAGVIQSPRHLIKEKRETATLKCYPIPRHDTVYWYQQGPGQDPQFLISFYEKMQSDKGSIPDRFSAQQFSDYHSELNMSSLELGDSALYFCASRRQSMTYNEQFFGPGTRLTVL.

V is TRBV9 and J is TRBJ2-1; D possibly uses TRBD1 or TRBD2 (5 bases each). The V and J ends lost 7 bases and 9 bases respectively, with 11 bases between them. The CDR3 is 11 residues long. CDR1 and CDR2 from the germline V gene are SGDLS and YYNGEE. The CDR3 here is CASGSGTEQFF. The CDR3 DNA follows: TGTGCCAGCGGGTCTGGGACTGAGCAGTTCTTC.

The chain couples TRBV19 to TRBJ1-2; maybe TRBD1 (5 bases). The CDR3 runs to 14 residues. V lost 4 bases and J 5 bases, leaving 14 bases between the germline ends. Germline CDR1 LNHDA, CDR2 SQIVND (reference sequence). The CDR3 nucleotides are TGTGCCAGTAGTACGCCTCTGACAGATTATGGCTACACCTTC. Encoded protein: CASSTPLTDYGYTF.

The chain joins TRBV2 to TRBJ1-2; D perhaps matches TRBD1 (6 bases). The CDR3 spans 10 residues. Germline CDR1 is SNHLY and CDR2 is FYNNEI. With 10 bases removed from V and 8 bases from J, the gap between germline ends came to 11 bases. CDR3 bases: TGTGCCATCCGGACAGAAGGCTACACCTTC. Translating it yields CAIRTEGYTF.

The chain employs TRBV13 and TRBJ2-7; 7 nucleotides agree with TRBD1. The CDR3 has 15 residues. Germline trimming cut 5 bases from V and 5 bases from J; bases unmatched to any gene: 12. Germline CDR1 PRHDT, CDR2 FYEKMQ (reference sequence). CDR3 loop: CASSVRDPGGHEQYF. The CDR3 nucleotides read TGTGCCAGCAGCGTCCGCGATCCAGGGGGTCACGAGCAGTACTTC.

The rearrangement uses TRBV9 and TRBJ2-1, with a possible D match to TRBD2 (6 bases). The germline CDR1 and CDR2 sequences are SGDLS and YYNGEE. The V and J ends lost 4 bases and 8 bases respectively, with 16 bases between them. The CDR3 loop spans 14 amino acids. CDR3 in DNA: TGTGCCAGCAGCCGACTAGGAACAATGGATGAGCAGTTCTTC. Its translation: CASSRLGTMDEQFF.

The rearrangement links TRBV29-1 to TRBJ1-2, with TRBD1 matching 8 bases. This CDR3 has 15 amino acids. The germline V gene encodes CDR1 SQVTM and CDR2 ANQGSEA. J was trimmed by 0 bases and V by 4 bases; bases with no gene match: 7. CDR3 loop: CSVVRQGPTNYGYTF. In DNA, the CDR3 is TGCAGCGTTGTGAGACAGGGGCCAACTAACTATGGCTACACCTTC.

The CDR3 is CASSYGRAYEQYF. The CDR3 nucleotides read TGTGCCAGCAGTTACGGGAGGGCCTACGAGCAGTACTTC. V gene TRBV27 combines with J gene TRBJ2-7; TRBD2 matches at 8 bases. The CDR3 has 13 amino acids. The ends lost 4 bases at V and 2 bases at J; junction bases unmatched: 1. CDR1 and CDR2 from the germline V gene are MNHEY and SMNVEV (reference sequence).

The CDR3 DNA follows: TGTGCCAGCAGCCAAGAACAGGGGGCCTACTATGGCTACACCTTC. Translation: CASSQEQGAYYGYTF. This chain uses TRBV4-2 with TRBJ1-2, with 9 nucleotides matching TRBD1. Unmatched junction bases numbered 2, after V lost 0 bases and J lost 3 bases. This CDR3 region has 15 residues. CDR1 is LGHNA and CDR2 is YNFKEQ in the germline V gene.

The chain has TRBV28 and TRBJ2-3, with TRBD1 matching 8 bases. V trimming: 2 bases; J trimming: 4 bases; junction bases outside the gene matches: 5. Germline V gene lookup returns CDR1 MDHEN and CDR2 SYDVKM. CDR3 length: 15 amino acids. DNA for the CDR3: TGTGCCAGCAGTTTACAGGGGGCGGTTCCAGATACGCAGTATTTT. Protein sequence: CASSLQGAVPDTQYF.